Presented here are 14 T cell receptor beta chains from one specimen sequenced in a study of shared clonotypes between healthy human individuals. Here immunoSEQ multiplex PCR was the method, and the copy in TCRdb shows in-frame clones only, minus some. In the table there are some 2,500,000 clones, 80% to 95% of which are singletons. The sample comprised naive CD4+ T cells from PBMCs. This sample's subset: CD45RA+ positively selected. The receptor source for this set is a man between 18 and 35 years old in good health. Some clones in this sample may be carry-over from other donors' samples.

This chain uses TRBV6-6 with TRBJ1-5; D is perhaps TRBD1 (5 bases). The CDR3 is made up of 14 amino acids. Germline values: CDR1 MNHNY, CDR2 SVGAGI (reference sequence). Trimming took 6 bases from V and 4 from J, leaving 13 bases between them. For the CDR3, the DNA is TGTGCCAGCAGACCGGGACTGTCGAATCAGCCCCAGCATTTT. It codes for CASRPGLSNQPQHF.

The J gene is TRBJ1-5, the V gene TRBV2, with D possibly TRBD1 on 5 matching bases. The CDR3 runs to 15 residues. The V gene's germline CDR1 is SNHLY and CDR2 FYNNEI. Trimming shortened V by 4 bases and J by 2 bases, and 12 bases separated the two germline ends. DNA for the CDR3: TGTGCCAGCAGTGGGCAGGGAATGGGCAATCAGCCCCAGCATTTT. Translated, it gives CASSGQGMGNQPQHF.

About this clone: This CDR3 is also generated by other DNA sequences in the sample. V and J are TRBV28 and TRBJ1-2, with D uncertain. The length of the CDR3 is 12 residues. The germline V gene encodes CDR1 MDHEN and CDR2 SYDVKM. V gave up 3 bases and J gave up 5 bases, with 7 bases separating them. The CDR3 loop reads CASSLALYGYTF. CDR3 bases: TGTGCCAGCAGTTTGGCTCTGTATGGCTACACCTTC.

Concerning this clone itself: A read error may produce the germline difference seen at one junction end. The J gene is TRBJ2-1, the V gene TRBV7-6; a weak D match, TRBD2 (6 bases). This CDR3 region has 16 residues. From germline, CDR1 is SGHVS and CDR2 FNYEAQ. CDR3 in amino acids: CASSSGGAAGYSEQFF. The CDR3 nucleotides are TGTGCCAGCAGCTCCGGCGGGGCTGCGGGATACAGTGAGCAGTTCTTC.

The chain is built from TRBV28 and TRBJ1-6; D is uncertain. CDR1 is MDHEN and CDR2 is SYDVKM in the germline V gene. V lost 7 bases, J lost 7 bases, and 5 bases lay in between. The CDR3 covers 11 residues. DNA for the CDR3: TGTGCCAGCATAGGGAATTCACCCCTCCACTTT. This sequence encodes CASIGNSPLHF.

J is TRBJ2-2 and V is TRBV7-2; D is possibly TRBD2 (7 bases). In germline, CDR1 is SGHTA, CDR2 FQGNSA. The CDR3 totals 18 residues. Trimming removed 5 bases at V and 5 bases at J, with 24 bases between. CDR3 protein: CASSPRGTRGPKTGELFF. The CDR3 DNA follows: TGTGCCAGCAGCCCACGTGGTACGCGGGGGCCCAAGACCGGGGAGCTGTTTTTT.

The rearrangement links TRBV29-1 to TRBJ2-3; TRBD2 aligns across 13 bases. Germline lookup yields CDR1 SQVTM and CDR2 ANQGSEA. Trimming at V came to 7 bases and at J to 6 bases, leaving 1 base not matched to a gene. There are 12 residues in the CDR3. CDR3: CSETSGRDTQYF. The DNA for the CDR3 is TGCAGCGAGACTAGCGGGAGGGATACGCAGTATTTT.

The chain joins TRBV2 to TRBJ1-2; D is unclear. V dropped 4 bases and J dropped 6 bases, with 21 bases sitting between them. In germline, CDR1 is SNHLY, CDR2 FYNNEI. The CDR3 consists of 16 residues. The CDR3 loop is CASSGSDGKSQHGYTF. CDR3 nucleotides: TGTGCCAGCAGTGGCTCGGACGGGAAGTCCCAACATGGCTACACCTTC.

In the case of this clone: Other nucleotide sequences in the sample specify the same CDR3. This chain connects TRBV7-3 to TRBJ2-5; no clear D. From germline, CDR1 is SGHTA and CDR2 FQGTGA. V was clipped by 0 bases and J by 0 bases, with 5 bases between them. CDR3 length: 14 amino acids. CDR3 region: CASSLTGNQETQYF. CDR3 bases: TGTGCCAGCAGCTTAACAGGGAACCAAGAGACCCAGTACTTC.

The chain couples TRBV5-1 to TRBJ1-2, with 9 bases fitting TRBD1. Germline V lookup: CDR1 SGHRS, CDR2 YFSETQ. This CDR3 spans 13 amino acids. V shed 4 bases and J 12 bases; nucleotides not matched to a gene: 10. CDR3 protein: CASSLTGQGLNTF. CDR3 coding DNA: TGCGCCAGCAGCCTTACGGGACAGGGTCTCAACACCTTC.

This chain uses TRBV27 with TRBJ2-2; D is unclear. From germline, CDR1 is MNHEY and CDR2 SMNVEV (reference sequence). V dropped 7 bases and J dropped 3 bases, with 15 bases sitting between them. The CDR3 totals 15 residues. CDR3 region: CASKGPRVDTGELFF. CDR3 coding DNA: TGTGCCAGCAAAGGGCCTAGGGTGGACACCGGGGAGCTGTTTTTT.

The rearrangement links TRBV7-6 to TRBJ2-7, with TRBD1 matching over 10 bases. The CDR3 length is 14 residues. CDR1 SGHVS and CDR2 FNYEAQ come from the germline V gene. Trimming removed 2 bases from V and 3 bases from J; junction bases left unmatched: 1. CDR3 sequence: CASSLWDRGYEQYF. CDR3 sequence (DNA): TGTGCCAGCAGCTTATGGGACAGGGGCTACGAGCAGTACTTC. Complete variable domain (other parts from reference TRBV7-6 and TRBJ2-7): GAGVSQSPRYKVTKRGQDVALRCDPISGHVSLYWYRQALGQGPEFLTYFNYEAQQDKSGLPNDRFSAERPEGSISTLTIQRTEQRDSAMYRCASSLWDRGYEQYFGPGTRLTVT.

The J gene is TRBJ2-5, the V gene TRBV7-9, with 9 bases that match TRBD1. The V segment lost 4 bases and the J segment 2 bases; nucleotides outside the gene matches: 2. The germline V gene has CDR1 SEHNR and CDR2 FQNEAQ (reference sequence). The CDR3 spans 14 residues. CDR3 sequence (DNA): TGTGCCAGCAGCTGGACAGGGGCTCAAGAGACCCAGTACTTC. Its translation: CASSWTGAQETQYF.

This chain links TRBV6-5 with TRBJ1-1, with D tentatively TRBD1 (6 bases). This CDR3 is built from 14 residues. CDR1 is MNHEY and CDR2 is SVGAGI in the germline V gene. V gave up 8 bases and J gave up 2 bases, with 15 bases separating them. The CDR3 region is CASDMTGPNTEAFF. The CDR3 coding sequence is TGTGCCAGCGATATGACAGGCCCCAACACTGAAGCTTTCTTT.